The source of this T cell receptor (beta chain) is a study of shared clonotypes between healthy human individuals (TCRdb year 2020). About the full investigation: A few men and a couple of women, aged 18 to 49 years, made up the cohort. Per donor, three plates each were used for CD4 naive and CD4 memory, two for CD8 naive, and one for CD8 memory. Blood TCR repertoires of roughly 5 healthy adults were deeply sequenced to estimate repertoire size and the extent of clonotype sharing between individuals. To increase sequencing depth and limit assay-specific biases, different laboratories used diverse techniques to prepare libraries and sequence TCR repertoires. Leukapheresis yielded between about 0.94 and 10 billion PBMCs per donor.

Trimming accounts for 5 bases at V and 2 bases at J, while the number of junction bases matched to no gene is 7. From its cysteine to its phenylalanine, the CDR3 spans 15 amino acids. The entry retains the CDR3 DNA only, 45 bases that are in frame from base 1. The CDR1 and CDR2 encoded by the germline V gene are SGHRS and YFSETQ. The donors were healthy, HIV-negative adults who had no recently reported acute infections or vaccinations. Every donor was a Caucasian adult living in Nashville, Tennessee, USA. The CD8 memory samples were a combination of magnetically selected CD45RO+ cells and CCR7-negative CD45RA+ effector memory (TemRA) cells. Blood was obtained by leukapheresis, after which PBMCs were separated by Ficoll-Histopaque density gradient centrifugation and cryopreserved in liquid nitrogen vapor phase. Purity and quantity of every magnetically sorted T cell population were checked by analytical flow cytometry. Each sorted fraction had its genomic DNA isolated and then quantified by UV absorbance on a Nanodrop 2000c.

Results the study describes overall, beyond this receptor: Higher generation probabilities were observed for clonotypes shared by all four sorted-subset donors than for non-shared clonotypes. Naive subsets generally had larger estimated clonotype richness than memory subsets did. Pairwise subsampling led to the expectation that sequencing depth would affect the degree of clonotype sharing among donors. Rarefaction of sorted-subset datasets indicated incomplete sequencing despite the large sequencing depth. Because the study included only a small number of donors, the genetic and exposure-history diversity represented was limited. Around 5.4% of naive CD4, approximately 3.7% of naive CD8, about 2.5% of memory CD4, and around 0.4% of memory CD8 clonotypes were shared across four donors. Sampling was restricted to blood, and TCR repertoires in tissues likely differ from the TCR repertoires found in blood.

This clone was counted once. Its specific antigen is unknown. The input lacks base qualities; no much larger clone sits a single base away. Using the deep immunoSEQ assay, TCR CDR3 regions were amplified from genomic DNA by multiplex PCR. Genomic DNA extracted from each cell subset was distributed evenly over all wells of several immunoSEQ 96-well plates, and each plate served as one replicate. For sorted subsets, 200 to 250 ng genomic DNA, equal to about 30,000 T cell genomes, was loaded into each replicate PCR. Purified libraries were measured with a Qubit 3.0 fluorometer, size-checked on a Bioanalyzer 2100, and measured again with the KAPA Library Quantification kit. Each immunoSEQ 96-well plate was sequenced on its own single-read 150-cycle Illumina NextSeq 550 flow cell. Per the original workflow: Because the immunoSEQ output included only junctional sequences and no quality scores, the filtering could not be the same as the filtering used for full-length reads. To assign V/J genes and CDR3, sequences were annotated using PyIR, a Python wrapper for IgBLAST v1.9, with IMGT germline references. Reads with weak V/J assignments (E-value above 1e-6), missing CDR3, stop codons, out-of-frame junctions, or ambiguous translated residues were removed. V3J clonotypes were defined as sequences sharing the same inferred V gene, J gene, and CDR3 amino acid sequence. To compute the percentage overlap between repertoires, the number of shared unique clonotypes was divided by the size of the smaller repertoire. Repertoire richness was assessed with RTK rarefaction, the Chao1 estimator, and Recon v2.1 estimates of unobserved clonotypes. For all TCRbeta clonotypes obtained by the gDNA method from a handful of donors, generation probabilities were computed with OLGA. The clones in this table, taken by TCRdb from immuneACCESS, are in-frame only. Not every clone is retained; where verified, under half of the shortfall comes from an unresolved V gene, and the cause of the rest is unknown. V and J calls and clone size are copied from that table; D and trimming were computed from the DNA. The sample table shows just under 95,000 clones, and 68% are seen once. Roughly 49% of the sample rests with the top ten.

This chain joins TRBV5-1 to TRBJ2-7, with 10 junctional bases fitting TRBD2. This sequence was found in a man aged 25 to 45 in good health. The sample comprised memory CD8+ T cells sorted from blood. The cell subset or site label, read with the paper, signifies: CD45RO+ cells pooled with CCR7-negative TemRA cells. The nucleotides read TGCGCCAGCAGGTATTCAACTAGCGGGGCCTACGAGCAGTACTTC. Translated, it gives CASRYSTSGAYEQYF.